The rows below give T cell receptor beta chains drawn from one sample of a study of T cell responses to AZD1222 COVID-19 vaccine. Using immunoSEQ multiplex PCR, the repertoire was profiled, and TCRdb retains in-frame clones only, with some absent. The sample lists over 100,000 clones; around 86% were seen once. The sample in question was peripheral blood, obtained on day 0 of AZD1222 vaccination. The receptors here all came from an adult in good health. CDR3s leave out the opening cysteine and the closing phenylalanine or tryptophan.

J gene: TRBJ1-1
V gene: TRBV10-3
CDR3 protein: ATTEQGRGTEAF

J gene: TRBJ1-3
V gene: TRBV7-2
CDR3 protein: ASSLTGASLLSGNTIY

J gene: TRBJ2-7
V gene: TRBV29-1
CDR3 protein: SGARNSYEQY

J gene: TRBJ2-3
V gene: TRBV7-6
CDR3 protein: ASSSRQRPTDTQY

J gene: TRBJ1-5
V gene: TRBV18
CDR3 protein: ASSLGAGGNQPQH

J gene: TRBJ1-2
V gene: TRBV19
CDR3 protein: ASSRAVGNYGYT

J gene: TRBJ2-5
V gene: TRBV9
CDR3 protein: ASSVGQGAWETQY

J gene: TRBJ1-1
V gene: TRBV3-1/TRBV3-2
CDR3 protein: ASSQGTHTEAF

J gene: TRBJ1-5
V gene: TRBV5-1
CDR3 protein: ASSLDPSGGGQIRPQH

J gene: TRBJ2-1
V gene: TRBV2
CDR3 protein: ASSVRDYADEQF

J gene: TRBJ1-2
V gene: TRBV7-9
CDR3 protein: ASSLVFGQANYGYT

J gene: TRBJ1-1
V gene: TRBV29-1
CDR3 protein: SAKGQDEAF

J gene: TRBJ2-3
V gene: TRBV28
CDR3 protein: ASSLPLASTDTQY

J gene: TRBJ1-1
V gene: TRBV27
CDR3 protein: ASSLSTRATEAF

J gene: TRBJ1-2
V gene: TRBV2
CDR3 protein: ASSERGQVVRYGYT

J gene: TRBJ2-7
V gene: TRBV6-1
CDR3 protein: ASSVPQVRYEQY

J gene: TRBJ1-5
V gene: TRBV7-2
CDR3 protein: ASSLDGQSQRDQPQH

J gene: TRBJ2-3
V gene: TRBV5-1
CDR3 protein: ASSKQTGPDTQY

J gene: TRBJ1-6
V gene: TRBV12-3/TRBV12-4
CDR3 protein: ASSLDRYSPLH

J gene: TRBJ1-2
V gene: TRBV9
CDR3 protein: ASSGDRDGYT

J gene: TRBJ2-7
V gene: TRBV19
CDR3 protein: ASRGQGRSHYEQY

J gene: TRBJ1-2
V gene: TRBV4-2
CDR3 protein: ASSQEHRDYGYT